What follows is one T cell receptor beta chain and its context. The CDR3 loop spans 15 amino acids. Germline trimming cut 7 bases from V and 3 bases from J; bases unmatched to any gene: 8. Germline V gives CDR1 LNHDA, CDR2 SQIVND (reference sequence). These data come from a study of blood T cell repertoires in COVID-19. Looking at the study overall: The cDNA or gDNA used as material had been derived from T cells, B-cell-depleted T cells, or PBMCs.

Original analysis: Reference gene primers were amplified, and this amplification served to estimate nucleated cell counts. Sequencing was performed with immunoSEQ multiplex PCR; in TCRdb, only in-frame clones are kept and a portion is missing. V, J and clone size derive from that table, while D and trimming were established from the DNA sequence. This table holds about 240,000 clones, around 83% found once. Sequencing input: peripheral blood. The chain is built from TRBV19 and TRBJ1-5; 8 bases map to TRBD1. The receptor's source is a woman of 80 years or more with acute or convalescent COVID-19. CDR3: CASIPQGGFNQPQHF. The CDR3 DNA is TGTGCCAGTATCCCACAGGGGGGCTTCAATCAGCCCCAGCATTTT.